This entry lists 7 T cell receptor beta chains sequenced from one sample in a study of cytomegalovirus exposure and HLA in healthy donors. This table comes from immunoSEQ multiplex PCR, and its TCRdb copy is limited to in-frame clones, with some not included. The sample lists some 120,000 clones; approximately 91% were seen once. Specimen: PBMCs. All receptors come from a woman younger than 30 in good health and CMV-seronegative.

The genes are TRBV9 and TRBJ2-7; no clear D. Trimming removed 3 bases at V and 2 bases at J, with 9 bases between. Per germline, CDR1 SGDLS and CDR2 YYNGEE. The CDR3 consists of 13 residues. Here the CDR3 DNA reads TGTGCCAGCAGCGCGCAACCTACCTACGAGCAGTACTTC. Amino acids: CASSAQPTYEQYF.

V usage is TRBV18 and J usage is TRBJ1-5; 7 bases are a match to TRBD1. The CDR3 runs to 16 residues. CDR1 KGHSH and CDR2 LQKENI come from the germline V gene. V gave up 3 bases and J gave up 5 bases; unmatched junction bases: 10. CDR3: CASSPTDRRRDQPQHF. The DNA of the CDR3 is TGTGCCAGCTCACCCACGGACAGGAGACGGGATCAGCCCCAGCATTTT.

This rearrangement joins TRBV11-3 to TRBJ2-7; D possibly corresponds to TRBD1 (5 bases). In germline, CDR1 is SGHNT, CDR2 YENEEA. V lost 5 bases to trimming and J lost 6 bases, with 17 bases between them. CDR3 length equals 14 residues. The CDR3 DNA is TGTGCCAGCAGCACGACCCGACAGTTAGTCGAGCAGTACTTC. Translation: CASSTTRQLVEQYF.

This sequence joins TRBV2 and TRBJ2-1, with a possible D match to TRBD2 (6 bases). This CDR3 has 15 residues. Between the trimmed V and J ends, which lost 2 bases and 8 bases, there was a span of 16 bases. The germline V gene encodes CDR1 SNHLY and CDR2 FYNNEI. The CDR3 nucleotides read TGTGCCAGCAGTGAACGGGGGAGTTTGGGCTATGAGCAGTTCTTC. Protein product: CASSERGSLGYEQFF.

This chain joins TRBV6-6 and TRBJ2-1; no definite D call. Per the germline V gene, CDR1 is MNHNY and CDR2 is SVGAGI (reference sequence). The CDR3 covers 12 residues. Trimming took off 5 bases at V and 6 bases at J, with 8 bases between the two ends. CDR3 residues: CASSPQVNEQFF. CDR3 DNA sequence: TGTGCCAGCAGTCCCCAGGTCAATGAGCAGTTCTTC.

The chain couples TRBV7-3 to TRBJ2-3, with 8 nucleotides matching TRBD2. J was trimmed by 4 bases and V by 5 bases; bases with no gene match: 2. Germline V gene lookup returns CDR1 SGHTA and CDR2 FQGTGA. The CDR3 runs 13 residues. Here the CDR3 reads CASSGGLADTQYF. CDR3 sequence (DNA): TGTGCCAGCAGCGGGGGACTAGCAGATACGCAGTATTTT.

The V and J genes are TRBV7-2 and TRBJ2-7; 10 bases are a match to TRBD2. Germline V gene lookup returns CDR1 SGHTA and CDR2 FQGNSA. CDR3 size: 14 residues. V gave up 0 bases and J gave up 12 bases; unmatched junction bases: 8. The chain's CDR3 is CASSLAGLAEGRYF. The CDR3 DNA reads TGTGCCAGCAGCTTAGCTGGACTAGCGGAAGGACGGTACTTC.